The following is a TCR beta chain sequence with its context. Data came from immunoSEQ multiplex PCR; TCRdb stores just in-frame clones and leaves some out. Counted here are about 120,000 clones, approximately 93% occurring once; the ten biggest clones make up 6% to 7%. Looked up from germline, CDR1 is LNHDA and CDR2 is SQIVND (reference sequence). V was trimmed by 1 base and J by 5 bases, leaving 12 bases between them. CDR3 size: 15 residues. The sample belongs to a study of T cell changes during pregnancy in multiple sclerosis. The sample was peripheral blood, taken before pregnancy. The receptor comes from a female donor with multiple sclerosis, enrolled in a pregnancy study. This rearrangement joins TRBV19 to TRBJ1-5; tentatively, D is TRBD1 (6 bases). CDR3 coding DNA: TGTGCCAGTAGTATAGCCGGCAGGGGCGATCAGCCCCAGCATTTT. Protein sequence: CASSIAGRGDQPQHF.